These T cell receptor beta chains were read from a single sample in a study of blood T cells in healthy people across ages. A single record per CDR3 protein comes from TCRdb applying MiXCR to the 5' RACE reads. The sample consists of about 1.8 million distinct CDR3 sequences, about 50% of them appearing once. The specimen was blood. These receptor sequences come from a woman aged 40 to 55 in good health. Both conserved end residues are part of each CDR3. The D gene is left open where the match is weak. Rows give clone size only sometimes, using once, few, many, or a class for an expanded clone.

v_gene,abundance,len,j_gene,d_gene,CDR3aa,CDR3nt
TRBV5-5,few,16,TRBJ1-2,-,CASSLGPDVANYGYTF,TGTGCCAGCAGCTTGGGGCCCGACGTTGCTAACTATGGCTACACCTTC
TRBV20-1,-,15,TRBJ2-4,TRBD2,CSVLAGRGAKNIQYF,TGCAGTGTCCTAGCGGGCCGGGGAGCCAAAAACATTCAGTACTTC
TRBV7-3,-,14,TRBJ2-1,TRBD2,CASSPLGLAHEQFF,TGTGCCAGCAGCCCCCTCGGACTAGCTCATGAGCAGTTCTTC
TRBV6-1,-,17,TRBJ2-5,-,CASRPYTGGGRPETQYF,TGTGCCAGCAGACCGTATACAGGAGGGGGCCGTCCCGAGACCCAGTACTTC
TRBV5-1,few,19,TRBJ1-6,-,CASSLWGLSESSYNSPLHF,TGCGCCAGCAGCTTGTGGGGACTTTCGGAGAGCTCCTATAATTCACCCCTCCACTTT
TRBV20-1,-,14,TRBJ2-5,TRBD1,CSATRGWYQETQYF,TGCAGTGCTACCAGGGGGTGGTATCAAGAGACCCAGTACTTC
TRBV7-9,-,14,TRBJ2-1,-,CASSSTDGYNEQFF,TGTGCCAGCAGCTCTACGGACGGATACAATGAGCAGTTCTTC
TRBV15,-,13,TRBJ2-1,-,CATRTGWGNEQFF,TGTGCCACCAGAACAGGATGGGGCAATGAGCAGTTCTTC
TRBV6-5,few,15,TRBJ2-7,TRBD1,CASSPRGQGSSEQYF,TGTGCCAGCAGCCCCCGCGGACAGGGTAGTAGCGAGCAGTACTTC
TRBV6-1,many,16,TRBJ2-3,TRBD2,CASSATSGGSTDTQYF,TGTGCCAGCAGCGCCACTAGCGGGGGCAGCACAGATACGCAGTATTTT
TRBV3-1,-,21,TRBJ2-1,-,CASSQEIGLRRGPRSYNEQFF,TGTGCCAGCAGCCAAGAGATTGGCCTAAGGAGGGGACCTCGCTCCTACAATGAGCAGTTCTTC